The source of this T cell receptor (beta chain) is a study of identical twins. V lost 5 bases and J lost 8, with 15 bases in between. This CDR3 comprises 13 residues. Germline CDR1 MDHEN, CDR2 SYDVKM. TCRdb independently ran MiXCR on the 5' RACE reads; one entry per CDR3 protein. The table has 700,000 to 950,000 distinct CDR3 sequences, roughly an eighth seen once. This clonotype was counted between two and nine times. The sample also formed part of further work on yellow fever vaccine responses in identical twins.

The sample comprised PBMCs. This sequence was found in a woman under 30 in good health. The rearrangement links TRBV28 to TRBJ1-2, with D tentatively TRBD1 (6 bases). As DNA, the CDR3 is TGTGCCAGCAGTGGGAACAGGGCGGAAGGCTACACCTTC. Encoded protein: CASSGNRAEGYTF.